Below, 5 T cell receptor beta chains from the same sample are listed, as sequenced in a study of vaccination and CD4 T cells after COVID-19. Antigens of these TCRs are unknown. An Oncomine TCR Beta short-read assay was used to sequence the DNA from cultured CD4+ T cells. TCRdb redid the calling of the PCR reads with MiXCR, one entry per CDR3 protein. The data hold about 19,000 distinct CDR3 sequences, with approximately 38% observed a single time. Indicated treatment: approximately 9-day PBMC culture with coronavirus spike peptide pools or control peptides (ViraFEST assay). The sequenced sample consisted of cultured CD4+ T cells from blood. Receptors originate from a human donor with COVID-19.

The chain joins TRBV28 to TRBJ1-3; 7 bases match TRBD1. V lost 6 bases to trimming and J lost 0 bases; unmatched junction nucleotides: 5. Germline CDR1 MDHEN, CDR2 SYDVKM. This CDR3 comprises 15 residues. The CDR3 DNA reads as TGTGCCAGCAGATCGGGACAGAACTCTGGAAACACCATATATTTT. Translated: CASRSGQNSGNTIYF.

The V and J genes are TRBV7-2 and TRBJ1-4, with D tentatively TRBD1 (6 bases). The CDR3 length is 14 residues. The germline CDR1 and CDR2 sequences are SGHTA and FQGNSA. V was cut by 3 bases and J by 8 bases, with 13 bases left in between. In DNA, the CDR3 is TGTGCCAGCAGCTTGGAGGGGGGAAGGGAAAAACTGTTTTTT. Residues: CASSLEGGREKLFF.

This clonotype was observed once. The rearrangement joins TRBV6-1 to TRBJ1-1, with 11 bases identical to TRBD1. J was trimmed by 11 bases and V by 6 bases; bases with no gene match: 8. CDR1 and CDR2 (germline): MNHNS, SASEGT. This CDR3 has 13 residues. CDR3 DNA sequence: TGTGCCAGCAGGGCCGGGACAGGGGGTTGGGCTTTCTTT. It codes for CASRAGTGGWAFF.

This rearrangement joins TRBV6-2 or TRBV6-3 to TRBJ2-3, with a possible D match to TRBD1 (6 bases). Germline values: CDR1 MNHEY, CDR2 SVGEGT. V lost 7 bases, J lost 2 bases, and 19 bases lay in between. The CDR3 runs to 16 residues. CDR3 region: CASTNEGTSTTDTQYF. CDR3 coding DNA: TGTGCCAGCACCAATGAGGGGACAAGTACCACAGATACGCAGTATTTT.

DNA of the CDR3: TGTGCCAGCAGCCGTACTAGCGGGGGGCAAAGGAGCACAGATACGCAGTATTTT. Its translation is CASSRTSGGQRSTDTQYF. V gene TRBV6-1 combines with J gene TRBJ2-3; 12 bases map to TRBD2. The CDR3 has 18 residues. Per the germline V gene, CDR1 is MNHNS and CDR2 is SASEGT. Losses at the gene ends were 6 bases for V and 0 bases for J; bases not matched to a gene: 10.